This T cell receptor beta chain was obtained from a study of T-cell reconstitution after alpha-beta-depleted transplantation in children (dated by TCRdb to the mid-2010s). The study in broad terms: The study quantitatively tracked T-cell immune reconstitution after TCRalphabeta/CD19-depleted allogeneic hematopoietic cell transplantation in children using TCR repertoire profiling.

Library prep was done by PCR. The sequencer listed for this sample is Illumina HiSeq 2500. TCR library preparation used molecular barcoding, with unique molecular identifiers applied to normalize quantification of the TCRbeta repertoire. The public reads were quality trimmed at Q25 with fastp and then assembled into clones with MiXCR by TCRdb, keeping productive beta chains. When rows share a CDR3 protein, they turn into one entry using the most common DNA and genes. This sample lists 25,000 to 35,000 distinct CDR3 sequences; around 7% were detected once. The ten largest make up roughly 27% of the sample. Study-wide conclusions, independent of this receptor: Hyperexpanded clone frequencies declined over subsequent months; after one year, T-cell counts and TCRbeta diversity were mostly attributed to newly produced T cells. About two months after transplant, the apparently early recovery of alphabetaT-cell counts reportedly depended on just several hundred clones that had expanded rapidly and came from non-depleted graft cells. The high TCRbeta diversity at day 60 in some patients was ascribed to recipient T cells and intrathymic progenitors that had survived conditioning.

In this sample, this clonotype turned up many times. No cognate antigen has been identified for it. Base-call qualities are not available, and no considerably larger clone is one nucleotide away. As encoded in the germline V gene, CDR1 is MNHNS while CDR2 is SASEGT. The CDR3 spans 16 residues, from the cysteine through the phenylalanine. The read is trimmed to its CDR3 DNA, 48 bases read in frame from base 1. From V the trimming removes 6 bases and from J it removes 5 bases, while the gene matches leave 6 bases of the junction unaccounted for. The sample's time point label, decoded: day 60 (about 2 months) after transplantation. In light of the paper, this sample's treatment or condition label describes: allogeneic hematopoietic cell transplantation with graft depleted of TCRalphabeta T cells and CD19 B cells. The transplant recipients were children given TCRalphabeta/CD19-depleted allogeneic hematopoietic cell grafts.

The receptor was isolated from a child in the first two years of life who had a stem cell transplant for acute myeloid leukemia, so the T cells may come from the graft donor. Sample: peripheral blood, taken 60 days after TCRalphabeta/CD19-depleted stem cell transplant. The chain is encoded by TRBV6-1 joined to TRBJ2-1; 14 central nucleotides agree with TRBD2. The CDR3 reads as follows: CASSSWGLAGDNEQFF. The DNA sequence is TGTGCCAGCAGCTCTTGGGGACTAGCGGGAGACAATGAGCAGTTCTTC.